The clone carrying this T cell receptor (gamma chain) was counted a few times. Its antigen is unknown. The amino acid sequence in TCRdb belongs to a much larger clone and departs from this DNA's translation at residue 5, likely a sequencing read error; the sequence shown is translated from the DNA. The CDR3 sequence is 15 residues long. CDR1 and CDR2 (germline): GITISATS, ISYDGTV (reference sequence). Trimming at V came to 5 bases and at J to 3 bases, leaving 9 bases not matched to a gene. Flow sorting of PBMC yielded separate Vgamma9/Vdelta2+ and Vdelta2-negative gammadelta T cell populations for bulk repertoire analysis. TCRdb reprocessed the multiplex PCR reads using CATT. The top ten clones hold roughly a third of a sample with about 26,000 gamma-chain clones, 3% of them seen once. The sample comes from a study of γδ T cells in repeated Plasmodium falciparum infection. Whole-study context: Some Malian samples span acute malaria episodes; others come from no-transmission periods.

Findings and limits, study-wide: Malian children's Vdelta2-negative repertoires appeared more expanded and less diverse than Australians'. Over time and infection, Vgamma9/Vdelta2+ repertoires remained highly stable and polyclonal.

The source material was gamma-delta T cells from blood. The V gene is TRGV9, the J gene TRGJP2. Germline matching of the DNA provided the J gene here, since TCRdb leaves it blank. This receptor was taken from a pool of human donors (malaria-infected and uninfected, not separated). The CDR3: CALWGPKGSDWIKTF. CDR3 nucleotide sequence: TGTGCCTTGTGGGGGCCCAAGGGTAGTGATTGGATCAAGACGTTT.